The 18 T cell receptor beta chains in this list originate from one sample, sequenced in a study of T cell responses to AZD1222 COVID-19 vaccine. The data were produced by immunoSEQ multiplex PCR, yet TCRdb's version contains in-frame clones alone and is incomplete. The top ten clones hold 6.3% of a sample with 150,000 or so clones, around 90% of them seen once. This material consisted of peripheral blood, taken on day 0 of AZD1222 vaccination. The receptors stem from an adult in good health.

Here the CDR3 DNA reads TGCGCCAGCAGCAAGGAAGGTGCGAAGCCTCGCTATTATCCACTCACTGAAGCTTTCTTT. Amino acid sequence: CASSKEGAKPRYYPLTEAFF. The chain links TRBV5-1 to TRBJ1-1; D remains ambiguous. Trimming removed 4 bases from V and 4 bases from J, with 32 bases in between. The length of the CDR3 is 20 residues. CDR1 SGHRS and CDR2 YFSETQ come from the germline V gene.

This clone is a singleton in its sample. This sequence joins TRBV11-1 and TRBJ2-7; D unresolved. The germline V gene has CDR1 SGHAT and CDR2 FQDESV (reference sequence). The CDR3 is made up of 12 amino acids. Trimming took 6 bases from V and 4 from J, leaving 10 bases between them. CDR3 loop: CASSSATYEQYF. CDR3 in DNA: TGTGCCAGCAGTTCTGCCACATACGAGCAGTACTTC.

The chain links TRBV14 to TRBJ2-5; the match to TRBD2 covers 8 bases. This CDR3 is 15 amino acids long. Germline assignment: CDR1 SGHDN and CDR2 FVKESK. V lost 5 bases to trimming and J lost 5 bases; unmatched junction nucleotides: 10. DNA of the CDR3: TGTGCCAGCAGCGTCCGCGGGGGGCCGGTGGAGACCCAGTACTTC. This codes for CASSVRGGPVETQYF.

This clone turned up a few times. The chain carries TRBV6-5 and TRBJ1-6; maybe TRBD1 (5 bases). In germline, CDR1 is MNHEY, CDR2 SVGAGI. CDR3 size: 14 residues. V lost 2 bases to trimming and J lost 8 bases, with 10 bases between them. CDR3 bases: TGTGCCAGCAGTTACCAGGGTTTGTATTCACCCCTCCACTTT. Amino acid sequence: CASSYQGLYSPLHF.

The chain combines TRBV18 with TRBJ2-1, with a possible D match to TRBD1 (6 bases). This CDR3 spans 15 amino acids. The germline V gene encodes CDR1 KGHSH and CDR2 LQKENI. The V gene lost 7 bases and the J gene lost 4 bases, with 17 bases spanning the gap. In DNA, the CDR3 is TGTGCCAGCTTGCAGGGGTCGGGAAGGTACAATGAGCAGTTCTTC. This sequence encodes CASLQGSGRYNEQFF.

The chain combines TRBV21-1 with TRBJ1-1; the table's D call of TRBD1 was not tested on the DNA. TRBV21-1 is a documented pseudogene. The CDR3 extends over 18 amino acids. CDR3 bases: TGTGCCAGCAGCCCACCCCAGGGCAGGGGCAATCTGAACACTGAAGCTTTCTTT. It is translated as CASSPPQGRGNLNTEAFF.

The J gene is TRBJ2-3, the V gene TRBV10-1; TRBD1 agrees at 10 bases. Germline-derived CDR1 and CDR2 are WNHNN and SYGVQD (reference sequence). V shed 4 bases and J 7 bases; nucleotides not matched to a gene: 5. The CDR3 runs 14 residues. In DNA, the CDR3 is TGCGCCAGCAGTGGGAGACAGGGGGCGAATACGCAGTATTTT. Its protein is CASSGRQGANTQYF.

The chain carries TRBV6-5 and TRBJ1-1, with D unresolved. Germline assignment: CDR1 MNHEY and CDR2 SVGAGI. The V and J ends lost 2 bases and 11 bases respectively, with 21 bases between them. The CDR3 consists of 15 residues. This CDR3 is CASSYGVPRIREAFF. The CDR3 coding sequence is TGTGCCAGCAGTTACGGCGTGCCGCGGATAAGGGAGGCTTTCTTT.

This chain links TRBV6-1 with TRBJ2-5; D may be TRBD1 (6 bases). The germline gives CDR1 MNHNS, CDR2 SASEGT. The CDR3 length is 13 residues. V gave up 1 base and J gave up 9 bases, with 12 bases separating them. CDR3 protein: CASSEDPWGPQYF. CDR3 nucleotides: TGTGCCAGCAGTGAAGACCCATGGGGGCCCCAGTACTTC.

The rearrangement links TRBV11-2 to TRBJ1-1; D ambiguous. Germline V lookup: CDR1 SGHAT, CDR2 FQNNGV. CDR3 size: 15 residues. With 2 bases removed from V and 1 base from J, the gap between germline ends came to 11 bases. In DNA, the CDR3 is TGTGCCAGCAGCTTATATGGGCCAGCGAACACTGAAGCTTTCTTT. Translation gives CASSLYGPANTEAFF.

The CDR3: CASSLQMFF. Here the CDR3 DNA reads TGTGCCAGCAGCCTCCAGATGTTTTTT. V usage is TRBV7-9 and J usage is TRBJ2-2, with D hard to call. CDR1 and CDR2 (germline): SEHNR, FQNEAQ (reference sequence). The CDR3 has 9 residues. Trimming shortened V by 5 bases and J by 15 bases, and 7 bases separated the two germline ends.

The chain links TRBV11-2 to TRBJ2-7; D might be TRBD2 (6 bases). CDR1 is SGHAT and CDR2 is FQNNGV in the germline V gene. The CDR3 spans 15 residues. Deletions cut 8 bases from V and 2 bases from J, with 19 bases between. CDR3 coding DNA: TGTGCCAGCTCCTCCGTCGCGGGGACGACCTACGAGCAGTACTTC. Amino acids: CASSSVAGTTYEQYF.

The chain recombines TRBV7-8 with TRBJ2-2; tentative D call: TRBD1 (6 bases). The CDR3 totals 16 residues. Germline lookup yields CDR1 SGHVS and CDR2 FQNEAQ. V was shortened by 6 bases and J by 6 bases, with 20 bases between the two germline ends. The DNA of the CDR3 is TGTGCCAGCAGACCTAGGACAGCTACACGCGCCGGGGAGCTGTTTTTT. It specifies CASRPRTATRAGELFF.

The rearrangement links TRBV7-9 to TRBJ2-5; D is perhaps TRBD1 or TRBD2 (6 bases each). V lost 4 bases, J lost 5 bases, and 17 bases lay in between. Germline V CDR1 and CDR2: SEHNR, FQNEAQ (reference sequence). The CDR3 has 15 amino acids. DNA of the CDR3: TGTGCCAGCAGCTATGGGGGGCCGGCGGTGGAGACCCAGTACTTC. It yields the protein CASSYGGPAVETQYF.

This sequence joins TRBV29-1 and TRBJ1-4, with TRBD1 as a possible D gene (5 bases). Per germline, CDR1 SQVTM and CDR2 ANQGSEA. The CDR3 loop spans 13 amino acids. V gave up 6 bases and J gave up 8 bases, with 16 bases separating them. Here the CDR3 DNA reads TGCAGCGTCCAGGGCGGGCAGGGAGAAAAACTGTTTTTT. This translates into CSVQGGQGEKLFF.

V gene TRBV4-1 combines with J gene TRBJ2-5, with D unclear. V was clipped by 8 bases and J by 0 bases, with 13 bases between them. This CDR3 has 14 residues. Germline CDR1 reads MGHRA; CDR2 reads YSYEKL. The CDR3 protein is CASAKVGHQETQYF. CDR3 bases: TGCGCCAGCGCCAAGGTGGGCCACCAAGAGACCCAGTACTTC.

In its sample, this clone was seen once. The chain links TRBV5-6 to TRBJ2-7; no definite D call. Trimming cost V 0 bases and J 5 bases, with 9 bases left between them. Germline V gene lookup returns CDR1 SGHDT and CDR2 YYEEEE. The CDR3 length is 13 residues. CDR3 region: CASSLVAQHEQYF. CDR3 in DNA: TGTGCCAGCAGCTTGGTTGCACAGCACGAGCAGTACTTC.

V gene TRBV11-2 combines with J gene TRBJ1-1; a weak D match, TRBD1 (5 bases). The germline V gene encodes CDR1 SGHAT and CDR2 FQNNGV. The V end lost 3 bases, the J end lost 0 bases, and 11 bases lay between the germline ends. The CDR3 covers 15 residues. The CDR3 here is CASSFQGTVNTEAFF. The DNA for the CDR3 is TGTGCCAGCAGCTTCCAAGGGACGGTGAACACTGAAGCTTTCTTT.